This T cell receptor (beta chain) appears in the sequencing data of a study of chemoradiotherapy in HPV16-positive cancers. Study outcomes and limitations: HPV-specific T cells were functionally defined from only a couple of HPV16-positive patients.

This clone was detected once. Its antigen is not known. Libraries were prepared by immunoSEQ multiplex PCR; TCRdb keeps only in-frame clonotypes and omits some of them. The data contain about 24,000 clones, roughly 94% of them seen just once; the ten biggest clones take up 2.7%. Germline-derived CDR1 and CDR2 are WNHNN and SYGVQD (reference sequence). The CDR3 has 13 amino acids. Between the trimmed V and J ends, which lost 10 bases and 3 bases, there was a span of 14 bases. Over chemoradiotherapy, repertoires were sampled more than once. The origin of this receptor is a human donor with HPV-associated anogenital cancer. This chain links TRBV10-1 with TRBJ2-3, with a weak D call TRBD2 (6 bases). Sample acquisition took place from a patient who underwent chemoradiotherapy. The CDR3: CATQAAGTDTQYF. The CDR3 bases are TGCGCCACGCAGGCGGCGGGGACAGATACGCAGTATTTT.